One sample yielded the 7 T cell receptor beta chains listed below, sequenced in a study of beta chain features in type 1 diabetes. Their antigens remain unidentified. Notes on the study in general: Within each of all four CD4+ subsets, Type 1 diabetes patients had TCRB CDR3s that were moderately but significantly shorter.

The study reverse transcribed the entire isolated RNA, so it sequenced expressed TCRB transcripts. Produced via immunoSEQ multiplex PCR; TCRdb's table is partial and in-frame only. The table has hundreds of thousands of clones, under 15% seen once. The sample was naive CD4+ T cells from blood. These receptors all stem from a man between 18 and 29 years old with type 1 diabetes.

This clone has a handful of counts. Relative to the germline gene, one junction end is altered; a read error may explain this. The V and J genes are TRBV10-3 and TRBJ1-1; D uncertain. Germline V CDR1 and CDR2: ENHRY, SYGVKD. The CDR3 extends over 13 amino acids. The CDR3 DNA reads as TGTGCCATCACTGAGAACGCTGAGGCTGAAGCTTTCTTT. It codes for CAITENAEAEAFF.

Only a few counts were recorded for this clone. The V call is TRBV30, the J call TRBJ2-3, with unresolved D. There are 15 residues in the CDR3. Germline V gene data show CDR1 as GTSNPN and CDR2 as SVGIG (reference sequence). V shed 6 bases and J shed 1 base, with 17 bases lying between them. The CDR3 bases are TGTGCCTGTAACAATTGCTGGTCTCGCACAGATACGCAGTATTTT. Translating gives CACNNCWSRTDTQYF.

This clone was found a few times. V is TRBV28 and J is TRBJ2-7; 7 bases are a match to TRBD1. The germline V gene encodes CDR1 MDHEN and CDR2 SYDVKM. V shed 5 bases and J 10 bases; nucleotides not matched to a gene: 11. This CDR3 is 13 amino acids long. The CDR3 nucleotides read TGTGCCAGCAGTGAGGGACAGATCCTCCCTCAGTACTTC. Residues: CASSEGQILPQYF.

This chain uses TRBV19 with TRBJ2-3, with D possibly being TRBD2 (5 bases). The CDR3 covers 13 residues. V lost 5 bases to trimming and J lost 4 bases, with 10 bases between them. The germline V gene encodes CDR1 LNHDA and CDR2 SQIVND (reference sequence). The CDR3 DNA reads as TGTGCCAGTAGTTCCGGGGTACCAGATACGCAGTATTTT. Encoded protein: CASSSGVPDTQYF.

In its sample, this clone was seen a few times. The rearrangement joins TRBV30 to TRBJ1-5; D might be TRBD1 (5 bases). The CDR3 consists of 15 residues. Germline loops: CDR1 GTSNPN, CDR2 SVGIG (reference sequence). V was shortened by 0 bases and J by 7 bases, with 16 bases between the two germline ends. CDR3 in amino acids: CAWSVRRAGTQPQHF. Here the CDR3 DNA reads TGTGCCTGGAGTGTACGCAGGGCAGGGACCCAGCCCCAGCATTTT.

The chain recombines TRBV7-2 with TRBJ1-1; 10 bases map to TRBD1. Trimming at V came to 1 base and at J to 5 bases, leaving 10 bases not matched to a gene. The CDR3 loop spans 17 amino acids. The germline gives CDR1 SGHTA, CDR2 FQGNSA. The CDR3 nucleotides are TGTGCCAGCAGCTTAGTTGGGACAGGGGCCTCGCAGACTGAAGCTTTCTTT. Translating it yields CASSLVGTGASQTEAFF. The variable domain in full, with the rest retrieved from reference TRBV7-2 and TRBJ1-1, is GAGVSQSPSNKVTEKGKDVELRCDPISGHTALYWYRQSLGQGLEFLIYFQGNSAPDKSGLPSDRFSAERTGGSVSTLTIQRTQQEDSAVYLCASSLVGTGASQTEAFFGQGTRLTVV.

This clone was observed a few times. This chain uses TRBV30 with TRBJ1-1; 7 nucleotides align to TRBD1. V shed 0 bases and J 4 bases; nucleotides not matched to a gene: 11. The CDR3 has 16 amino acids. The germline V gene encodes CDR1 GTSNPN and CDR2 SVGIG (reference sequence). As DNA, the CDR3 is TGTGCCTGGAGTGTTAGGACAGGACGGGGGAGCACTGAAGCTTTCTTT. Translating gives CAWSVRTGRGSTEAFF.